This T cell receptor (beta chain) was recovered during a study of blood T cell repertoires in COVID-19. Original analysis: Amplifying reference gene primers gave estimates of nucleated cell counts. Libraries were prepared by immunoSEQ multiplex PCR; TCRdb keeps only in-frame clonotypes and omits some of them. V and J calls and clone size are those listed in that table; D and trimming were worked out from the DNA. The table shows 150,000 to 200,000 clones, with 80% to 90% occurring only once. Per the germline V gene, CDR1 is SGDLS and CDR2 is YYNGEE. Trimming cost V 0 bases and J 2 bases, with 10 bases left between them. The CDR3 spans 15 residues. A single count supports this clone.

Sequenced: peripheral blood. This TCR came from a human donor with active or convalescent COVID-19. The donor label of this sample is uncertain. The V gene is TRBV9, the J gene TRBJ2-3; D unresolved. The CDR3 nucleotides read TGTGCCAGCAGCGTAGATCAACTTTCCACAGATACGCAGTATTTT. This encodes CASSVDQLSTDTQYF.